Listed here is a single TCR beta chain. Its target is unknown. CDR3 length: 14 residues. In germline, CDR1 is SGHNT, CDR2 YENEEA. V was pared by 5 bases and J by 6 bases, with 3 bases of the junction left unmatched. This sample was included in a study of T-cell reconstitution after alpha-beta-depleted transplantation in children. Study-wide findings and caveats: At day 60, the high TCRbeta diversity found in some patients originated from recipient T cells and thymic progenitors that had survived. Most T-cell counts and diversity one year after the transplant came from T cells that were newly produced. Reportedly, alpha-beta T cells present about two months post-transplant originated from several hundred expanded clones of graft origin.

For TCRbeta, the library was prepared with unique molecular identifiers. One entry per CDR3 protein results from TCRdb running MiXCR on the PCR reads. The repertoire includes fewer than 550,000 distinct CDR3 sequences, more than 9.5% of them detected once, and roughly 15% sits in the top ten. V gene TRBV11-3 combines with J gene TRBJ2-2; 10 bases agree with TRBD2. Sequences were derived from PBMCs, mostly from graft donor cells, sampled 180 days after TCRalphabeta/CD19-depleted stem cell transplant. The receptor was isolated from a female patient aged 2-10 years who had a stem cell transplant for aplastic anemia, so the T cells may come from the graft donor. The CDR3 DNA reads TGTGCCAGCAGCGTAAGCGGGAGGGCCGGGGAGCTGTTTTTT. Encoded protein: CASSVSGRAGELFF.